This TCR beta chain is from a study of cytomegalovirus exposure and HLA in healthy donors. General study points: Reportedly, diagnosis of cytomegalovirus status by the classifier showed high specificity and sensitivity. Researchers had no immune exposure information except CMV serostatus available. Sequence variants that were highly shared formed a cluster that was likely a sequencing artifact. Earlier analysis found most TCR beta V segments productive about 87% or about 30% of the time.

The V and J ends lost 3 bases and 0 bases, in that order; junction bases with no gene match: 11. The CDR3 is 17 amino acids. Germline V CDR1 and CDR2: SEHNR, FQNEAQ (reference sequence). As to this clone: Its antigen is not known.

The PCR was carried out with 60 Vbeta primers and 13 Jbeta primers. TCRdb's table, derived via immunoSEQ multiplex PCR, lists solely in-frame clones and lacks some. The data hold 50,000 to 70,000 clones, with 70% to 85% observed a single time. Sequencing was done on a sample of PBMCs. The chain is built from TRBV7-9 and TRBJ2-7, with 7 bases identical to TRBD2. The source is a girl aged 10 to 17 in good health and CMV-seropositive. CDR3 sequence: CASSFGWGGEVSYEQYF. The CDR3, as DNA: TGTGCCAGCAGCTTCGGTTGGGGGGGAGAGGTCTCCTACGAGCAGTACTTC.